These 26 T cell receptor beta chains came from one sample sequenced in a study of T-cell memory formation after mild COVID-19. TCRdb ran MiXCR on the 5' RACE reads and lists one entry per CDR3 protein. The sample has about 360,000 distinct CDR3 sequences; 14% are singletons. Sequenced: PBMCs or a T cell subset sorted from them (not recorded which). All receptors come from a man younger than 30 who had mild COVID-19 (a few samples of this study predate the infection). Cell type and time point are not known.

The J gene is TRBJ1-5, the V gene TRBV4-1, with 7 bases identical to TRBD1. This CDR3 spans 15 amino acids. Germline lookup yields CDR1 MGHRA and CDR2 YSYEKL. With 4 bases clipped from V and 0 bases from J, the junction kept 3 bases outside the gene matches. The CDR3 bases are TGCGCCAGCAGCCCCAGGGGGAGTAGCAATCAGCCCCAGCATTTT. Residues: CASSPRGSSNQPQHF.

The rearrangement links TRBV5-1 to TRBJ1-5; TRBD1 might be the D (6 bases). There are 15 residues in the CDR3. Germline V gene lookup returns CDR1 SGHRS and CDR2 YFSETQ. V was cut by 1 base and J by 2 bases, with 10 bases left in between. The CDR3 reads CASSLMSGGNQPQHF. DNA of the CDR3: TGCGCCAGCAGCTTGATGTCAGGGGGCAATCAGCCCCAGCATTTT.

The table lists this clonotype with a few counts. This chain connects TRBV24-1 to TRBJ1-2, with 7 positions matching TRBD1. The CDR3 is 15 residues long. Germline values: CDR1 KGHDR, CDR2 SFDVKD. V was clipped by 4 bases and J by 6 bases; unmatched bases: 10. The CDR3 loop reads CATSEADRVLDGYTF. The CDR3 DNA follows: TGTGCCACCAGTGAGGCAGACAGGGTATTGGATGGCTACACCTTC.

A few counts support this clonotype. V usage is TRBV20-1 and J usage is TRBJ2-3, with 11 nucleotides matching TRBD2. Per the germline V gene, CDR1 is DFQATT and CDR2 is SNEGSKA (reference sequence). The V segment lost 6 bases and the J segment 4 bases; nucleotides outside the gene matches: 9. CDR3 size: 15 residues. This chain's CDR3 is CSASSSGGAADTQYF. In DNA form, the CDR3 reads TGCAGTGCATCTAGTAGCGGGGGGGCGGCAGATACGCAGTATTTT.

This clonotype was detected only a few times. The chain has TRBV11-2 and TRBJ2-5, with TRBD2 matching 7 bases. CDR3 length: 14 amino acids. CDR1 and CDR2 (germline): SGHAT, FQNNGV. V lost 5 bases, J lost 1 base, and 4 bases stayed unmatched. The CDR3 protein is CASSAWTSQETQYF. The CDR3 DNA is TGTGCCAGCAGCGCCTGGACTAGCCAAGAGACCCAGTACTTC.

This clonotype appeared a few times. This chain links TRBV15 with TRBJ1-1; 10 nucleotides align to TRBD1. The V gene's germline CDR1 is LNHNV and CDR2 YYDKDF (reference sequence). The CDR3 has 16 amino acids. V shed 0 bases, J shed 3 bases, and the junction held 4 bases outside the gene matches. CDR3 amino acids: CATSRDRGTGDTEAFF. The CDR3 DNA reads TGTGCCACCAGCAGAGATCGGGGGACAGGGGACACTGAAGCTTTCTTT.

This clonotype was counted between two and nine times. The chain recombines TRBV4-1 with TRBJ2-7; the D gene is possibly TRBD1 (6 bases). This CDR3 contains 13 residues. In germline, CDR1 is MGHRA, CDR2 YSYEKL. Trimming shortened V by 6 bases and J by 5 bases, and 14 bases separated the two germline ends. CDR3: CASSEGTSDEQYV. CDR3 in DNA: TGCGCCAGCAGTGAGGGGACATCCGACGAGCAGTACGTC.

This chain uses TRBV18 with TRBJ2-7; D remains unclear. V dropped 0 bases and J dropped 4 bases, with 7 bases sitting between them. This CDR3 spans 13 amino acids. CDR1 and CDR2 from the germline V gene are KGHSH and LQKENI. The CDR3 DNA is TGTGCCAGCTCACCACCAGACCGATACGAGCAGTACTTC. This translates into CASSPPDRYEQYF.

This clonotype has more than one count but fewer than ten. The chain combines TRBV28 with TRBJ1-1; D gene unclear. From germline, CDR1 is MDHEN and CDR2 SYDVKM. The V end lost 2 bases, the J end lost 0 bases, and 10 bases lay between the germline ends. The CDR3 runs 15 residues. CDR3 sequence (DNA): TGTGCCAGCAGTTTACGTCCGGGTCTGAACACTGAAGCTTTCTTT. It codes for CASSLRPGLNTEAFF.

In this sample, this clonotype turned up a few times. The gene calls are TRBV6-6 and TRBJ2-2, with D possibly matching TRBD1 (7 bases). This CDR3 is 16 amino acids long. Germline CDR1 reads MNHNY; CDR2 reads SVGAGI (reference sequence). The V and J ends lost 6 bases and 4 bases respectively, with 18 bases between them. The chain's CDR3 is CASRSRRGLGTGELFF. The CDR3 DNA sequence: TGTGCCAGCAGGTCCCGGAGGGGGCTGGGCACCGGGGAGCTGTTTTTT.

The gene calls are TRBV7-2 and TRBJ1-1; D is unclear. Germline CDR1 is SGHTA and CDR2 is FQGNSA. The CDR3 runs 15 residues. V lost 3 bases and J lost 4, with 15 bases in between. The CDR3 sequence is CASSFNGVSSTEAFF. CDR3 DNA: TGTGCCAGCAGCTTTAACGGGGTTTCCTCCACTGAAGCTTTCTTT.

The sample holds many counts of this clonotype. Written as DNA, the CDR3 is TGTGCCAGCAGCCGCCCGACTAGCGGGGTGGAGACCCAGTACTTC. The encoded protein is CASSRPTSGVETQYF. The chain uses TRBV7-8 and TRBJ2-5, with 11 bases matching TRBD2. The CDR3 is 15 amino acids. Germline CDR1 and CDR2: SGHVS and FQNEAQ. The V and J ends lost 5 bases and 5 bases, in that order; junction bases with no gene match: 7.

This CDR3 reads CAWSVGAWGAFF. In nucleotides, the CDR3 is TGTGCCTGGAGTGTCGGGGCTTGGGGAGCTTTCTTT. The chain employs TRBV30 and TRBJ1-1, with D maybe TRBD1 (5 bases). Trimming removed 0 bases at V and 10 bases at J, with 12 bases between. Germline loops: CDR1 GTSNPN, CDR2 SVGIG (reference sequence). The CDR3 contains 12 residues.

The V gene is TRBV11-1, the J gene TRBJ2-7, with 9 bases fitting TRBD1. J was trimmed by 5 bases and V by 4 bases; bases with no gene match: 3. The CDR3 is 13 residues long. Germline V gives CDR1 SGHAT, CDR2 FQDESV (reference sequence). The CDR3 reads CASSSWTGDEQYV. The CDR3, as DNA: TGTGCCAGCAGCTCCTGGACAGGGGACGAGCAGTACGTC.

J is TRBJ1-5 and V is TRBV9; no clear D gene. The CDR3 contains 13 residues. The germline V gene encodes CDR1 SGDLS and CDR2 YYNGEE. Between the trimmed V and J ends, which lost 3 bases and 7 bases, there was a span of 11 bases. CDR3 residues: CASSAQAGQPQHF. The CDR3 region has the DNA TGTGCCAGCAGCGCTCAAGCGGGGCAGCCCCAGCATTTT.

This clonotype has at least ten counts. This rearrangement joins TRBV5-6 to TRBJ1-4; D is uncertain. Trimming took off 1 base at V and 0 bases at J, with 4 bases between the two ends. The CDR3 length is 14 residues. Germline loops: CDR1 SGHDT, CDR2 YYEEEE. The CDR3 protein is CASSLRSTNEKLFF. CDR3 sequence (DNA): TGTGCCAGCAGCTTGAGGTCAACTAATGAAAAACTGTTTTTT.

This clonotype turned up a few times. The V call is TRBV7-2, the J call TRBJ2-7; either TRBD1 or TRBD2 may fit D (5 bases each). Looked up from germline, CDR1 is SGHTA and CDR2 is FQGNSA. The CDR3 consists of 15 residues. V was pared by 1 base and J by 0 bases, with 10 bases between. The CDR3 here is CASSLGAGSSYEQYV. DNA for the CDR3: TGTGCCAGCAGCTTAGGGGCAGGGAGCTCCTACGAGCAGTACGTC.

The rearrangement links TRBV29-1 to TRBJ2-7; D is undetermined. Germline V CDR1 and CDR2: SQVTM, ANQGSEA. V was shortened by 0 bases and J by 6 bases, with 9 bases between the two germline ends. The CDR3 sequence is 12 residues long. The CDR3 here is CSVEDRLGEQYV. The CDR3 region has the DNA TGCAGCGTTGAAGACAGGTTGGGCGAGCAGTACGTC.

This sequence joins TRBV20-1 and TRBJ2-1; 8 bases match TRBD2. CDR1 and CDR2 from the germline V gene are DFQATT and SNEGSKA (reference sequence). This CDR3 comprises 14 residues. V lost 3 bases to trimming and J lost 6 bases; unmatched junction nucleotides: 7. The CDR3 DNA sequence: TGCAGTGCTAGGGTCGGGGGGGCCGTCAATGAGCAGTTCTTC. It encodes CSARVGGAVNEQFF.

This chain links TRBV18 with TRBJ1-3; D might be TRBD1 (5 bases). The CDR3 runs 14 residues. Trimming shortened V by 4 bases and J by 8 bases, and 15 bases separated the two germline ends. The germline V gene encodes CDR1 KGHSH and CDR2 LQKENI. The DNA of the CDR3 is TGTGCCAGCTCACACACCGGCGGGGACTACACCATATATTTT. Translation gives CASSHTGGDYTIYF.

The CDR3 DNA sequence: TGCGCCAGCAGCCCCTGGGGGGGGAACTCCTACGAGCAGTACTTC. Protein product: CASSPWGGNSYEQYF. The rearrangement uses TRBV23-1 and TRBJ2-7; TRBD2 agrees at 7 bases. TRBV23-1 is assigned to the ORF class and has an uncertain function. The CDR3 loop spans 15 amino acids. J was trimmed by 0 bases and V by 6 bases; bases with no gene match: 8.

At least ten counts were recorded for this clonotype. V usage is TRBV7-7 and J usage is TRBJ2-1; 7 bases match TRBD2. The trim removed 5 bases at V and 7 bases at J, leaving 8 bases unmatched. Germline-derived CDR1 and CDR2 are SSHAT and FNYEAQ (reference sequence). The CDR3 sequence is 14 residues long. In DNA, the CDR3 is TGTGCCAGCAGCCGGGCGGGCGGGGGTAATGAGCAGTTCTTC. Residues: CASSRAGGGNEQFF.

The chain uses TRBV11-3 and TRBJ2-3, with D possibly matching TRBD1 (6 bases). CDR3 size: 12 residues. Germline V CDR1 and CDR2: SGHNT, YENEEA. V dropped 8 bases and J dropped 8 bases, with 14 bases sitting between them. The CDR3 DNA reads TGTGCCAGCCGACCTGGGGGCCCTACGCAGTATTTT. As protein: CASRPGGPTQYF.

This clonotype was observed a handful of times. The chain combines TRBV3-1 with TRBJ1-6; possible D gene TRBD1, 6 bases. The CDR3 runs 12 residues. The V end lost 4 bases, the J end lost 10 bases, and 8 bases lay between the germline ends. Germline assignment: CDR1 LGHDT and CDR2 YNNKEL (reference sequence). The CDR3 nucleotides read TGTGCCAGCAGCCCAGGGGTCTCACCCCTCCACTTT. Translating gives CASSPGVSPLHF.

The chain employs TRBV12-3 or TRBV12-4 and TRBJ2-1, with 12 bases identical to TRBD2. The CDR3 spans 15 residues. Unmatched junction bases numbered 9, after V lost 5 bases and J lost 10 bases. The CDR3 loop reads CASSPGLAGSTEQFF. CDR3 DNA sequence: TGTGCCAGCAGTCCCGGACTAGCGGGGTCGACGGAGCAGTTCTTC.

This clonotype was observed a few times. The chain employs TRBV23-1 and TRBJ2-7, with D perhaps TRBD1 (6 bases). TRBV23-1 is classed as an ORF, of uncertain function. The ends were cut back, 3 bases at V and 3 bases at J, with 18 bases in the middle. The CDR3 is made up of 16 amino acids. DNA for the CDR3: TGCGCCAGCAGTCACCCGGTTCTAGGGGGATGCTACGAGCAGTACTTC. It yields the protein CASSHPVLGGCYEQYF.